The table lists the clone carrying this T cell receptor (beta chain) with many counts. Its antigen is currently unknown. Generation of TCR beta libraries employed quantitative 5'-RACE incorporating molecular barcodes. In TCRdb, the 5' RACE reads were re-called with MiXCR into one record per CDR3 protein. This sample carries around 220,000 distinct CDR3 sequences, roughly 10% of them seen once, and the ten largest clones take about a fifth. The sample is drawn from a study of CD8 T cells in ankylosing spondylitis. Trimming took 4 bases from V and 2 from J, leaving 15 bases between them. The CDR3 has 15 residues. The germline gives CDR1 LGHNA, CDR2 YNFKEQ. Overall study findings and caveats: There was a TCR beta motif, made of eight highly homologous variants, that appeared characteristic of ankylosing spondylitis blood. Reports say disease-linked clones showed up significantly more in matched ankylosing spondylitis synovial fluid.

Input material: blood, either unsorted or a sorted T cell fraction (not recorded which). The chain combines TRBV4-2 with TRBJ2-7, with a tentative D call TRBD2 (5 bases). The source is a male donor with ankylosing spondylitis or in good health (not recorded which). CDR3 loop: CASSREKGHTYEQYF. The CDR3 DNA reads as TGTGCCAGCAGCCGGGAGAAGGGCCACACCTACGAGCAGTACTTC.